This TCR beta chain appears in the sequencing data of a study of cytomegalovirus exposure and HLA in healthy donors. Overall study findings and caveats: Across HLA loci, a later analysis found differing TCR association rates, with DRB1 most and HLA-C fewest. Earlier analysis yielded a pattern in which most TCR beta V segments were productive about 90% or about 30% of the time. There was a cluster of highly shared sequence variants that was likely a sequencing artifact.

On this clone itself: What it binds is not known.

The PCR ran on 60 Vbeta and 13 Jbeta primers. Generated by immunoSEQ multiplex PCR, the TCRdb table keeps only in-frame clones and is missing some. The sample includes 150,000 to 200,000 clones, about 80% of them seen just once. Germline V gives CDR1 ENHRY, CDR2 SYGVKD. Trimming removed 6 bases from V and 0 bases from J, with 13 bases in between. The CDR3 sequence is 15 residues long. This TCR came from a man aged 18 to 29 in good health and CMV-seropositive. This chain links TRBV10-3 with TRBJ2-3, with D perhaps TRBD2 (6 bases). Sequences were obtained from PBMCs. CDR3 bases: TGTGCCATCAGCAAGTTGGGGAGGAGCACAGATACGCAGTATTTT. This translates into CAISKLGRSTDTQYF.